This TCR beta chain stems from a study of human T cells and chemical hapten exposure. Sample time point: patch test 3, about 24 weeks after DPC sensitization. Regarding treatment: therapeutic diphenylcyclopropenone sensitization with weekly scalp DPC. Suited to DPC and affected by alopecia, the donors ranged from 18 to 70 years old. This clonotype was counted between two and nine times. Unique molecular identifiers were linked by the library to individual cDNA molecules. TCRdb re-called the RACE reads through MiXCR, storing one row per CDR3 protein. In the table there are 85,000 to 100,000 distinct CDR3 sequences, 25% to 35% of which are singletons. CDR3 length: 16 amino acids. V gave up 3 bases and J gave up 4 bases; unmatched junction bases: 8.

The receptor was derived from a man aged 40-49 years with alopecia areata. Some clones in this sample may be carry-over from other donors' samples. The genes are TRBV12-3 or TRBV12-4 and TRBJ2-3, with TRBD2 identical over 9 bases. Sequenced here: whole blood, sampled in connection with sensitization to the hapten diphenylcyclopropenone (DPC). The CDR3: CASSFLAGPAADTQYF. The CDR3 region has the DNA TGTGCCAGCAGTTTCCTAGCGGGACCCGCAGCAGATACGCAGTATTTT.